This TCR beta chain is from a study of CD8 T cells in Susac syndrome. Negative isolation was used for CD8+ and CD4+ T cells, and FACS enrichment was applied to TEMRA cells. cDNA came from around 0.54 to 1 ug RNA primed by random hexamers. A multiplex approach, immunoSEQ multiplex PCR, amplified TCR beta CDR3 across 54 Vbeta and 13 Jbeta. Each CDR3 protein gets one entry after TCRdb re-called the immunoSEQ multiplex PCR reads with MiXCR. The sample shows 180,000 or so distinct CDR3 sequences, around 96% of them seen only once. The sequencing sample was made of CD4+ T cells from PBMCs. The TCR originated in a human donor in good health.

The DNA of the CDR3 is TGCAGTGCTAGAGTTAGGGCGACTGGCGAGCAGTACTTC. Translation gives CSARVRATGEQYF. The chain links TRBV20-1 to TRBJ2-7; D unresolved. The V end lost 1 base, the J end lost 6 bases, and 13 bases lay between the germline ends. Germline V gene data show CDR1 as DFQATT and CDR2 as SNEGSKA (reference sequence). The CDR3 consists of 13 residues.